This T cell receptor (beta chain) is drawn from a study of beta chain features in type 1 diabetes. Study at large: Patients and healthy donors were similar in age, gender and cell yields.

Study outcomes and limitations: The study found moderately but significantly shorter TCRB CDR3s in all four CD4+ subsets of Type 1 diabetes patients. A PCR bias possibly favoring shorter templates would apply equally to patients and controls.

Isolated RNA was reverse transcribed in full, so expressed TCRB transcripts were sequenced. Sequencing used immunoSEQ multiplex PCR; TCRdb keeps in-frame clones, though not all of them. The table records about 170,000 clones, 7% to 9% of them present only once. The CDR3 totals 15 residues. Trimming cost V 1 base and J 2 bases, with 10 bases left between them. The V gene's germline CDR1 is LGHNA and CDR2 YSLEER. With respect to this clone: Its antigen is unknown.

The material sequenced was central memory CD4+ T cells from blood. The source is a man younger than 35 with type 1 diabetes. This sequence joins TRBV4-3 and TRBJ2-3, with D possibly TRBD2 on 6 matching bases. The CDR3 reads CASSQARLDTDTQYF. CDR3 DNA sequence: TGCGCCAGCAGCCAAGCCCGACTAGACACAGATACGCAGTATTTT.